This T cell receptor (beta chain) was observed in a study of T cells in Graves' hyperthyroidism and ophthalmopathy. This clonotype was observed a few times. One junction end does not reproduce the germline sequence, and a read error may be involved. It was RNA transcripts that yielded the amplified TCR beta CDR3 regions. A first-round RT-PCR of the TCR CDR3 used the HTBI primer set. TCRdb recomputed calls from the multiplex PCR reads with MiXCR, one row per CDR3 protein. Seen here are 650,000 to 700,000 distinct CDR3 sequences, 15% to 20% observed once, and the top ten hold around 16%. CDR3 length: 15 amino acids. Germline-derived CDR1 and CDR2 are ENHRY and SYGVKD.

The sequence was collected from a man aged 50-59 years with Graves' hyperthyroidism. This rearrangement joins TRBV10-3 to TRBJ2-3; 9 bases match TRBD2. The specimen sequenced was blood. CDR3: CAISDSGRTTDTQCF. The CDR3 DNA is TGTGCCATCAGTGATAGCGGGAGAACGACAGATACGCAGTGTTTT.